The rows below give T cell receptor beta chains drawn from one sample of a study of T cell repertoires in cytomegalovirus infection. These TCRs are of unknown antigen specificity. Each CDR3 protein gets one entry after TCRdb re-called the reads with MiXCR. Of some 920,000 distinct CDR3 sequences in the sample, around 31% were seen once. The sequenced sample was cultured CD8+ T cells from PBMCs, obtained from culture after CMV antigen stimulation. The receptor source for this set is a human donor in good health (CMV status not recorded). Some clones in this sample may be carry-over from other donors' samples. Both conserved end residues are part of each CDR3. Fields, in order: V gene, J gene, CDR3 protein.

TRBV27	TRBJ2-3	CASSDKPDTQYF
TRBV7-6	TRBJ2-3	CASSLARSGGGTDTQYF
TRBV18	TRBJ2-3	CASSPPGTATDTQYF
TRBV7-2	TRBJ2-3	CASSWATDTQYF
TRBV7-6	TRBJ1-5	CASSLGVPWGNQPLHF
TRBV15	TRBJ1-2	CATSPPFPGGVGGYTF
TRBV19	TRBJ2-1	CASSVTGLNEQFF
TRBV24-1	TRBJ2-1	CASGGRGSDEQFF
TRBV7-2	TRBJ1-6	CASSSTGQSGFVWSPLHF
TRBV27	TRBJ1-1	CASSAGTGTTEAFF
TRBV7-9	TRBJ1-3	CASSLGQEGTIYF
TRBV4-1	TRBJ1-6	CASSHPGQAYNSPLHF
TRBV6-1	TRBJ1-2	CASSFGSLGYGYTF
TRBV6-2/TRBV6-3	TRBJ2-5	CASSYRPGQGDQETQYF
TRBV7-9	TRBJ2-7	CASSPSGHYEQYF
TRBV27	TRBJ2-7	CASSLRGAYYEQYF
TRBV4-3	TRBJ2-1	CASSQDIGGTYNEQFF
TRBV27	TRBJ1-2	CASSFAGDFYGYTF
TRBV28	TRBJ1-5	CASSLRWDPESRPQHF
TRBV5-1	TRBJ1-2	CASSPQGAEDYGYTF
TRBV27	TRBJ1-1	CASSSGTGETEAFF
TRBV24-1	TRBJ2-2	CATSRTRDANTGELFF
TRBV4-1	TRBJ1-6	CASSQALGPGRGSPLHF
TRBV6-5	TRBJ2-1	CASSYSIAPGQGYNEQFF
TRBV7-9	TRBJ2-1	CASSPATGEDEQFF
TRBV12-3/TRBV12-4	TRBJ1-1	CASSFYPDTEAFF
TRBV27	TRBJ2-3	CASSFSTSGVTDTQYF
TRBV7-2	TRBJ1-1	CASSFHPLLNTEAFF
TRBV15	TRBJ2-1	CATSTPGLAGIRSYNEQFF
TRBV7-3	TRBJ2-2	CASSLKGTENTGELFF
TRBV29-1	TRBJ2-6	CSVEIRLGPGANVLTF
TRBV19	TRBJ1-2	CASSIGGTGYGYTF
TRBV7-9	TRBJ2-4	CASRPPFGQNIQYF
TRBV6-6	TRBJ1-2	CATFPEADTHTYGYTF
TRBV6-1	TRBJ2-1	CASSTYPPGQGVDEQFF
TRBV19	TRBJ1-1	CATALGVNTEAFF
TRBV5-4	TRBJ2-5	CASSPRTSGGRETQYF
TRBV28	TRBJ1-1	CASSSHQDRDLMNTEAFF
TRBV19	TRBJ2-5	CASSIIAGGPEGVQYF
TRBV7-6	TRBJ1-4	CASSLAPFVRGGNEKLFF
TRBV6-1	TRBJ2-5	CASSFFGLAQETQYF